The present TCR beta chain was sequenced within a study of blood T cells in healthy people across ages. The CDR3 contains 14 residues. Losses at the gene ends were 9 bases for V and 0 bases for J; bases not matched to a gene: 6. The authors isolated at least 7 million PBMCs per sample. The second PCR ran about 6 to 11 cycles with a sample-barcoded 5' primer and J-beta primers. TCRdb ran MiXCR on the 5' RACE reads and lists one entry per CDR3 protein. This table holds around 670,000 distinct CDR3 sequences, about 30% found once. This clonotype occurred many times. Its specificity is unknown. General study points: A roughly linear fall in TCR beta diversity per million T cells was seen with increasing age.

The sequencing sample was made of blood. This chain links TRBV12-3 or TRBV12-4 with TRBJ2-7, with 9 bases that match TRBD1. The receptor was derived from an elderly woman in good health. The CDR3 DNA sequence: TGTGCCAGTGTTTGGGGACAGGGCTCCTACGAGCAGTACTTC. Its translation: CASVWGQGSYEQYF.